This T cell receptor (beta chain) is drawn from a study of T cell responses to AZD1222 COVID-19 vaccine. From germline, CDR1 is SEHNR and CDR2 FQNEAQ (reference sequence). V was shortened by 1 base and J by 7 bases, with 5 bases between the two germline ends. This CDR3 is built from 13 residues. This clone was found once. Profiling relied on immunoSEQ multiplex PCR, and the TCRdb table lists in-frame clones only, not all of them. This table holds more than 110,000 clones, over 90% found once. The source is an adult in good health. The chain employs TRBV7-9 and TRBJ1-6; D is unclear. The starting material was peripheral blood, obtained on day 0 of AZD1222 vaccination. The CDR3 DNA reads TGTGCCAGCAGCTTAGAGGGAAATTCACCCCTCCACTTT. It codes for CASSLEGNSPLHF.